The sequence of this T cell receptor beta chain was determined in a study of blood T cell repertoires in COVID-19. About the research overall: Collection of acute and convalescent COVID-19 samples took place in the United States, Italy and Spain.

The CDR3 has 15 residues. J was trimmed by 0 bases and V by 3 bases; bases with no gene match: 1. Germline CDR1 KGHSH, CDR2 LQKENI. Only in-frame clones appear in the TCRdb table, and some are missing; sequencing was by immunoSEQ multiplex PCR. The profile shows 180,000 or so clones, about 70% of them singletons. Sequenced sample: peripheral blood. The TCR originated in a woman aged 50 to 60 with active or convalescent COVID-19. This rearrangement joins TRBV18 to TRBJ2-2; 7 nucleotides agree with TRBD1. The CDR3 protein is CASSPGTANTGELFF. CDR3 DNA: TGTGCCAGCTCACCCGGGACAGCGAACACCGGGGAGCTGTTTTTT.